This passage covers 17 T cell receptor beta chains from one sample sequenced in a study of blood T cell repertoires in COVID-19. Repertoires were generated with immunoSEQ multiplex PCR, while TCRdb's copy carries only in-frame clones and drops some. Among 200,000 to 250,000 clones listed, roughly 89% were seen once. The sequenced material came from PBMCs or T cells enriched from blood (not recorded which). The origin of the receptors is a man younger than 35 with acute COVID-19.

V and J are TRBV7-8 and TRBJ1-3; D unclear. V dropped 0 bases and J dropped 4 bases, with 7 bases sitting between them. Germline CDR1 SGHVS, CDR2 FQNEAQ. There are 14 residues in the CDR3. The CDR3 region is CASSLARAGNTIYF. CDR3 DNA sequence: TGTGCCAGCAGCTTAGCTCGTGCGGGAAACACCATATATTTT.

The rearrangement joins TRBV25-1 to TRBJ1-2; maybe TRBD1 (6 bases). Trimming stripped 4 bases from V and 1 base from J, with 13 bases between. The CDR3 runs 15 residues. Germline V gene data show CDR1 as MGHDK and CDR2 as SYGVNS. The CDR3 reads CASSAPGALNYGYTF. The CDR3 nucleotides are TGTGCCAGCAGTGCCCCAGGGGCGCTTAACTATGGCTACACCTTC.

V is TRBV11-2 and J is TRBJ2-7; D might be TRBD1 (6 bases). CDR3 length equals 14 residues. Germline values: CDR1 SGHAT, CDR2 FQNNGV. Trimming took 0 bases from V and 4 from J, leaving 10 bases between them. CDR3 region: CASSLDGQSYEQYF. The CDR3, as DNA: TGTGCCAGCAGCTTAGACGGACAGTCATACGAGCAGTACTTC. The full variable domain, completed using reference TRBV11-2 and TRBJ2-7, is EAGVAQSPRYKIIEKRQSVAFWCNPISGHATLYWYQQILGQGPKLLIQFQNNGVVDDSQLPKDRFSAERLKGVDSTLKIQPAKLEDSAVYLCASSLDGQSYEQYFGPGTRLTVT.

This sequence joins TRBV28 and TRBJ1-5, with D maybe TRBD1 (6 bases). Trimming left V 3 bases short and J 4 bases short, with 10 bases between. Germline values: CDR1 MDHEN, CDR2 SYDVKM. This CDR3 has 14 amino acids. CDR3 DNA: TGTGCCAGCAGTTTTTACAGGGCGAATCAGCCCCAGCATTTT. It encodes CASSFYRANQPQHF.

The CDR3 DNA reads as TGTGCCCAGCGGGGGCTGTACACTGAAGCTTTCTTT. As protein: CAQRGLYTEAFF. This rearrangement joins TRBV30 to TRBJ1-1; maybe TRBD1 (6 bases). The length of the CDR3 is 12 residues. V shed 8 bases and J shed 3 bases, with 13 bases lying between them. Germline V gives CDR1 GTSNPN, CDR2 SVGIG (reference sequence). Looking up the rest from reference TRBV30 and TRBJ1-1 gives the full variable domain: SQTIHQWPATLVQPVGSPLSLECTVEGTSNPNLYWYRQAAGRGLQLLFYSVGIGQISSEVPQNLSASRPQDRQFILSSKKLLLSDSGFYLCAQRGLYTEAFFGQGTRLTVV.

The J gene is TRBJ1-3, the V gene TRBV7-9; TRBD1 aligns across 7 bases. V shed 6 bases, J shed 0 bases, and the junction held 5 bases outside the gene matches. Per the germline V gene, CDR1 is SEHNR and CDR2 is FQNEAQ (reference sequence). The CDR3 is 15 amino acids. The DNA for the CDR3 is TGTGCCAGCAGAAACAGGGACAGCTCTGGAAACACCATATATTTT. Residues: CASRNRDSSGNTIYF. Combining the CDR3 with reference TRBV7-9 and TRBJ1-3 gives the whole variable domain DTGVSQNPRHKITKRGQNVTFRCDPISEHNRLYWYRQTLGQGPEFLTYFQNEAQLEKSRLLSDRFSAERPKGSFSTLEIQRTEQGDSAMYLCASRNRDSSGNTIYFGEGSWLTVV.

The rearrangement uses TRBV7-2 and TRBJ2-3; tentatively, D is TRBD1 (6 bases). The CDR3 runs 15 residues. The V and J ends lost 2 bases and 3 bases respectively, with 12 bases between them. Germline V CDR1 and CDR2: SGHTA, FQGNSA. Here the CDR3 reads CASSLQGTGTDTQYF. The CDR3 coding sequence is TGTGCCAGCAGCTTACAGGGGACGGGTACAGATACGCAGTATTTT.

V gene TRBV5-1 combines with J gene TRBJ1-3, with 7 bases fitting TRBD1. The CDR3 extends over 14 amino acids. V trimming: 3 bases; J trimming: 7 bases; junction bases outside the gene matches: 7. Germline V gene sequence: CDR1 SGHRS, CDR2 YFSETQ. The CDR3 nucleotides are TGCGCCAGCAGCTATGGGACAGACGACAACACCATATATTTT. This sequence encodes CASSYGTDDNTIYF.

The chain employs TRBV30 and TRBJ1-2; 8 bases agree with TRBD1. The CDR3 length is 15 residues. Germline V CDR1 and CDR2: GTSNPN, SVGIG (reference sequence). Losses at the gene ends were 0 bases for V and 1 base for J; bases not matched to a gene: 4. The CDR3 here is CAWSVVRGLNYGYTF. The CDR3 DNA reads TGTGCCTGGAGTGTAGTCAGGGGGCTTAACTATGGCTACACCTTC.

The V gene is TRBV2, the J gene TRBJ2-7; 8 bases are shared with TRBD2. In germline, CDR1 is SNHLY, CDR2 FYNNEI. The CDR3 is made up of 15 amino acids. The V and J ends lost 6 bases and 1 base, in that order; junction bases with no gene match: 8. The CDR3 reads CASRSTSVSSYEQYF. DNA of the CDR3: TGTGCCAGCAGATCGACTAGCGTGTCGTCCTACGAGCAGTACTTC.

The count of this clone is one. V is TRBV28 and J is TRBJ2-5; 11 nucleotides agree with TRBD2. This CDR3 is built from 15 residues. Germline assignment: CDR1 MDHEN and CDR2 SYDVKM. V shed 7 bases, J shed 3 bases, and the junction held 7 bases outside the gene matches. CDR3 region: CASTYSGRAEETQYF. The CDR3 coding sequence is TGTGCCAGCACATATAGCGGGAGGGCGGAAGAGACCCAGTACTTC.

The chain employs TRBV4-2 and TRBJ2-5, with 9 bases aligning to TRBD2. CDR1 is LGHNA and CDR2 is YNFKEQ in the germline V gene. The junction had 12 bases not matched to a gene; V was cut back by 4 bases and J by 3 bases. The CDR3 totals 17 residues. The DNA of the CDR3 is TGTGCCAGCAGCCCTCTCGAAGCGGGAGGAGTTAAAGAGACCCAGTACTTC. Translation gives CASSPLEAGGVKETQYF.

This clone was recorded only once. V gene TRBV7-2 combines with J gene TRBJ2-1; D call uncertain. V was shortened by 4 bases and J by 9 bases, with 19 bases between the two germline ends. CDR3 length equals 15 residues. Looked up from germline, CDR1 is SGHTA and CDR2 is FQGNSA. The CDR3 region is CASSSSPGLIGEQFF. The CDR3 nucleotides read TGTGCCAGCAGCTCGTCCCCGGGTCTTATCGGTGAGCAGTTCTTC.

The CDR3 here is CASSIGTARTDTQYF. Here the CDR3 DNA reads TGCGCCAGCAGCATCGGGACAGCCCGCACAGATACGCAGTATTTT. This chain uses TRBV5-1 with TRBJ2-3; 7 nucleotides match TRBD1. Germline CDR1 and CDR2: SGHRS and YFSETQ. The CDR3 is 15 amino acids. Germline trimming cut 4 bases from V and 1 base from J; bases unmatched to any gene: 6.

V usage is TRBV9 and J usage is TRBJ1-1; D is ambiguous. Trimming removed 3 bases from V and 2 bases from J, with 8 bases in between. CDR3 length: 13 amino acids. Germline-derived CDR1 and CDR2 are SGDLS and YYNGEE. The CDR3 loop reads CASSALRNTEAFF. The CDR3 DNA sequence: TGTGCCAGCAGCGCTCTCAGAAACACTGAAGCTTTCTTT.

This rearrangement joins TRBV6-4 to TRBJ2-1; TRBD2 aligns across 14 bases. Germline loops: CDR1 MRHNA, CDR2 SNTAGT. The CDR3 runs to 15 residues. The V and J ends lost 8 bases and 3 bases, in that order; junction bases with no gene match: 3. As DNA, the CDR3 is TGTGCCAGCGGTGGGACTAGCGGGAGCTACAATGAGCAGTTCTTC. Its translation is CASGGTSGSYNEQFF.

The rearrangement joins TRBV10-3 to TRBJ2-3; 8 bases match TRBD2. V was pared by 2 bases and J by 7 bases, with 11 bases of the junction left unmatched. The CDR3 runs 16 residues. Germline V CDR1 and CDR2: ENHRY, SYGVKD. CDR3 residues: CAISESGAGVRNTQYF. The DNA of the CDR3 is TGTGCCATCAGTGAGAGTGGAGCGGGAGTTCGAAATACGCAGTATTTT.